These 12 T cell receptor beta chains share one sample of origin, sequenced in a study of control samples from healthy donors and cancer patients. Sequenced by immunoSEQ multiplex PCR; TCRdb stores in-frame clones only, minus some. The table records about 52,000 clones, 85% to 95% of them present only once. Sequencing was done on a sample of blood. Receptors were obtained from a man aged 25-45 years in good health.

The chain couples TRBV28 to TRBJ2-7, with 8 bases fitting TRBD2. Germline V gene data show CDR1 as MDHEN and CDR2 as SYDVKM. This CDR3 has 16 amino acids. The trim removed 6 bases at V and 2 bases at J, leaving 12 bases unmatched. Here the CDR3 DNA reads TGTGCCAGCAGACAACCGGGACTAGGCAGTCCCTACGAGCAGTACTTC. This codes for CASRQPGLGSPYEQYF.

V is TRBV4-1 and J is TRBJ1-5; D possibly corresponds to TRBD1 (5 bases). This CDR3 region has 16 residues. Trimming pared 1 base from V and 3 bases from J, leaving 13 bases between. CDR1 and CDR2 (germline): MGHRA, YSYEKL. CDR3 nucleotide sequence: TGCGCCAGCAGCCAAGGGTGGGGGGGGATCAATCAGCCCCAGCATTTT. This codes for CASSQGWGGINQPQHF.

This chain uses TRBV7-6 with TRBJ2-1, with 7 nucleotides matching TRBD2. Losses at the gene ends were 2 bases for V and 5 bases for J; bases not matched to a gene: 9. CDR1 is SGHVS, CDR2 FNYEAQ, per germline. The CDR3 is 16 amino acids. DNA of the CDR3: TGTGCCAGCAGCTTATCCTTGGCGGGAGAGCACAATGAGCAGTTCTTC. It translates to CASSLSLAGEHNEQFF.

The chain recombines TRBV7-9 with TRBJ1-2, with D perhaps TRBD1 (5 bases). Germline lookup yields CDR1 SEHNR and CDR2 FQNEAQ (reference sequence). V was shortened by 1 base and J by 2 bases, with 17 bases between the two germline ends. CDR3 length: 17 residues. The CDR3 nucleotides are TGTGCCAGCAGCTTAGGGGGGACTGGTCTCTTCAACTATGGCTACACCTTC. This translates into CASSLGGTGLFNYGYTF. Together with reference TRBV7-9 and TRBJ1-2, the CDR3 gives the full variable domain: DTGVSQNPRHKITKRGQNVTFRCDPISEHNRLYWYRQTLGQGPEFLTYFQNEAQLEKSRLLSDRFSAERPKGSFSTLEIQRTEQGDSAMYLCASSLGGTGLFNYGYTFGSGTRLTVV.

The rearrangement links TRBV7-2 to TRBJ2-2; unclear D gene. The ends were cut back, 5 bases at V and 4 bases at J, with 11 bases in the middle. The germline V gene has CDR1 SGHTA and CDR2 FQGNSA. The CDR3 runs to 14 residues. Here the CDR3 DNA reads TGTGCCAGCAGCCCTGTGGTGGCCACCGGGGAGCTGTTTTTT. It specifies CASSPVVATGELFF.

The V call is TRBV7-9, the J call TRBJ1-1; 8 bases align to TRBD1. The germline V gene encodes CDR1 SEHNR and CDR2 FQNEAQ (reference sequence). Losses at the gene ends were 6 bases for V and 2 bases for J; bases not matched to a gene: 8. The CDR3 runs to 15 residues. CDR3 protein: CASSSGQAPNTEAFF. CDR3 DNA sequence: TGTGCCAGCAGTTCGGGACAGGCCCCCAACACTGAAGCTTTCTTT.

This chain uses TRBV5-1 with TRBJ2-3; the D gene is possibly TRBD2 (6 bases). V lost 4 bases and J lost 0, with 12 bases in between. CDR1 and CDR2 (germline): SGHRS, YFSETQ. The CDR3 covers 15 residues. DNA for the CDR3: TGCGCCAGCAGCCCGGCGGAGGGTAGCACAGATACGCAGTATTTT. It codes for CASSPAEGSTDTQYF.

V is TRBV19 and J is TRBJ2-7; 10 bases fit TRBD1. V was pared by 6 bases and J by 2 bases, with 10 bases of the junction left unmatched. Germline V gives CDR1 LNHDA, CDR2 SQIVND (reference sequence). The CDR3 spans 16 residues. Here the CDR3 DNA reads TGTGCCAGTAGACAGTACCGGGACAGGGGCGCCTACGAGCAGTACTTC. It specifies CASRQYRDRGAYEQYF.

This clone occurred a few times. This chain uses TRBV7-3 with TRBJ2-2; 11 nucleotides line up with TRBD2. CDR3 length: 16 amino acids. Germline assignment: CDR1 SGHTA and CDR2 FQGTGA. The V gene end was trimmed by 0 bases and the J gene end by 7 bases; junction bases not matched to a gene: 4. Written as DNA, the CDR3 is TGTGCCAGCAGCTTAACCTCCGGGACTAGCGGCGGGGAGCTGTTTTTT. Translating it yields CASSLTSGTSGGELFF.

The CDR3: CASSVGTGGAISGELFF. The CDR3 DNA sequence: TGTGCCAGCAGCGTCGGGACAGGGGGCGCAATCTCCGGGGAGCTGTTTTTT. The J gene is TRBJ2-2, the V gene TRBV7-2; 12 bases agree with TRBD1. CDR1 is SGHTA and CDR2 is FQGNSA in the germline V gene. CDR3 length: 17 amino acids. Trimming took 5 bases from V and 6 from J; bases not matched to a gene: 10.

V and J are TRBV30 and TRBJ2-6; D unresolved. This CDR3 is 14 amino acids long. Germline V gene data show CDR1 as GTSNPN and CDR2 as SVGIG (reference sequence). V was cut by 0 bases and J by 2 bases, with 5 bases left in between. DNA of the CDR3: TGTGCCTGGAGTGTAGGGCCTGGGGCCAACGTCCTGACTTTC. Its protein product is CAWSVGPGANVLTF. Full variable domain (outside the CDR3, taken from reference TRBV30 and TRBJ2-6): SQTIHQWPATLVQPVGSPLSLECTVEGTSNPNLYWYRQAAGRGLQLLFYSVGIGQISSEVPQNLSASRPQDRQFILSSKKLLLSDSGFYLCAWSVGPGANVLTFGAGSRLTVL.

V gene TRBV24-1 combines with J gene TRBJ2-1; 8 nucleotides match TRBD2. The length of the CDR3 is 14 residues. Germline CDR1 is KGHDR and CDR2 is SFDVKD. Trimming at V came to 7 bases and at J to 3 bases, leaving 4 bases not matched to a gene. The CDR3 reads CATSPSGSYNEQFF. CDR3 DNA: TGTGCCACCAGCCCGAGCGGGAGCTACAATGAGCAGTTCTTC.